The rows below give T cell receptor beta chains drawn from one sample of a study of blood T cell repertoires in COVID-19. Profiled with immunoSEQ multiplex PCR; TCRdb holds only in-frame clones, not every one. Of a few hundred thousand clones listed, 89% were seen once; the top ten hold around 4.6%. Sequenced input: peripheral blood. The receptor source for this set is a middle-aged woman who had recovered from COVID-19. The conserved cysteine and the conserved F or W are not part of the CDR3 here.

J	V	CDR3
TRBJ2-3	TRBV20-1	SASRLAATDTQY
TRBJ2-7	TRBV4-1	ASSARPRRSTYEQY
TRBJ2-4	TRBV7-9	ASSSLKNIQY
TRBJ1-1	TRBV6-1	ASSGTGDWTEAF
TRBJ2-4	TRBV10-1	ATRNRVTKNIQY
TRBJ2-4	TRBV6-5	ATKTQVGGNIQY
TRBJ1-1	TRBV7-3	ASSLNPGRNTEAF
TRBJ1-3	TRBV27	ASSSQGRPGNTIY
TRBJ2-2	TRBV6-5	ASSTRTGQGGELF
TRBJ1-1	TRBV6-5	ASSYSGQFNTEAF
TRBJ2-5	TRBV7-2	ASSLGGKEETQY
TRBJ2-2	TRBV3-1/TRBV3-2	ASKTGTTTGELF
TRBJ1-1	TRBV7-6	ASGGQGGSRTEAF
TRBJ2-7	TRBV5-1	ASSLIGGSSYEQY
TRBJ2-3	TRBV10-3	ALGRGQGSPDTQY
TRBJ2-3	TRBV7-2	ASSQNGGGTDTQY
TRBJ1-1	TRBV28	ASTQVDTEAF
TRBJ2-3	TRBV19	ASSILWTSIGDTQY
TRBJ1-5	TRBV28	ASSSGQGLNQPQH
TRBJ2-5	TRBV5-1	ASSLAEGMGRETQY
TRBJ2-5	TRBV3-1/TRBV3-2	ASSQVSRETQY
TRBJ2-1	TRBV4-3	ASSQEVRLVSGEQF